These T cell receptor beta chains were read from a single sample in a study of TIL therapy for anti-PD-1-resistant metastatic lung cancer. Produced via immunoSEQ multiplex PCR; TCRdb's table is partial and in-frame only. The data show some 11,000 clones, roughly 50% seen once. This sample comprised tumor tissue, obtained at baseline. All receptors derive from a person aged 25 to 85 with non-small cell lung cancer. Both conserved end residues are part of each CDR3. Fields, in order: D gene, V gene, J gene, clone size, CDR3 DNA, CDR3 protein. A D gene is named only where the DNA matches it firmly. Clone size is not always given. Where it is, it says once, few, many or a class for expanded clones.

d_gene: -
v_gene: TRBV27
j_gene: TRBJ1-4
abundance: -
CDR3nt: TGTGCCAGCAGTTCCACTCATCTGGGACCTAATGAAAAACTGTTTTTT
CDR3aa: CASSSTHLGPNEKLFF

d_gene: TRBD2
v_gene: TRBV29-1
j_gene: TRBJ2-7
abundance: -
CDR3nt: TGCAGCGTTGTGAGGACCAGCGGGAGATCTGACGAGCAGTACTTC
CDR3aa: CSVVRTSGRSDEQYF

d_gene: TRBD1
v_gene: TRBV19
j_gene: TRBJ1-5
abundance: -
CDR3nt: TGTGCCAGTGCTACAGGGGCAGAAGATCAGCCCCAGCATTTT
CDR3aa: CASATGAEDQPQHF

d_gene: TRBD1
v_gene: TRBV28
j_gene: TRBJ1-2
abundance: medium-sized
CDR3nt: TGTGCCAGCAGTTCCTCCAGGGGGGACCGGGAGTATGGCTACACCTTC
CDR3aa: CASSSSRGDREYGYTF

d_gene: -
v_gene: TRBV19
j_gene: TRBJ2-1
abundance: -
CDR3nt: TGTGCCAGTACCACCCACAGGGCAGGGACCAATGAGCAGTTCTTC
CDR3aa: CASTTHRAGTNEQFF

d_gene: TRBD1
v_gene: TRBV5-1
j_gene: TRBJ1-6
abundance: -
CDR3nt: TGCGCCAGCAGCCTTGGGACAGTGAATTCACCCCTCCACTTT
CDR3aa: CASSLGTVNSPLHF

d_gene: TRBD2
v_gene: TRBV27
j_gene: TRBJ2-1
abundance: few
CDR3nt: TGTGCCAGCAGTTTAACTAGCGCGAGTGAGCAGTTCTTC
CDR3aa: CASSLTSASEQFF

d_gene: -
v_gene: TRBV30
j_gene: TRBJ1-1
abundance: few
CDR3nt: TGTGCCTGGATGGTGGACACTGAAGCTTTCTTT
CDR3aa: CAWMVDTEAFF

d_gene: -
v_gene: TRBV3-1/TRBV3-2
j_gene: TRBJ1-1
abundance: once
CDR3nt: TGTGCCAGCAGCCAAGAGGGGATGAACACTGAAGCTTTCTTT
CDR3aa: CASSQEGMNTEAFF

d_gene: -
v_gene: TRBV18
j_gene: TRBJ2-3
abundance: -
CDR3nt: TGTGCCAGCTCACCTTCAGGGACAGATACGCAGTATTTT
CDR3aa: CASSPSGTDTQYF

d_gene: TRBD1
v_gene: TRBV5-1
j_gene: TRBJ2-5
abundance: -
CDR3nt: TGCGCCAGCAAGGGACAGGGATTTGAGACCCAGTACTTC
CDR3aa: CASKGQGFETQYF

d_gene: -
v_gene: TRBV7-9
j_gene: TRBJ2-7
abundance: once
CDR3nt: TGTGCCAGCAGCCCCGCGGGTTTTTCCTCCTACGAGCAGTACTTC
CDR3aa: CASSPAGFSSYEQYF

d_gene: -
v_gene: TRBV28
j_gene: TRBJ1-1
abundance: -
CDR3nt: TGTGCCAGCAGTTTTCCACAGGGATCTGGAGCTTTCTTT
CDR3aa: CASSFPQGSGAFF

d_gene: -
v_gene: TRBV2
j_gene: TRBJ2-2
abundance: few
CDR3nt: TGTGCCAGCAGTTCGGACCCACAGGACCGCCAAGATACCGGGGAGCTGTTTTTT
CDR3aa: CASSSDPQDRQDTGELFF

d_gene: -
v_gene: TRBV5-8
j_gene: TRBJ2-3
abundance: few
CDR3nt: TGTGCCACCGGTACGCAGTATTTT
CDR3aa: CATGTQYF

d_gene: -
v_gene: TRBV2
j_gene: TRBJ1-1
abundance: -
CDR3nt: TGTGCCAGCTCGGGGATCGACACTGAAGCTTTCTTT
CDR3aa: CASSGIDTEAFF

d_gene: -
v_gene: TRBV6-5
j_gene: TRBJ2-1
abundance: once
CDR3nt: TGTGCCAGCAGTTCCGCCGCGAGCGACCTATACAATGAGCAGTTCTTC
CDR3aa: CASSSAASDLYNEQFF

d_gene: -
v_gene: TRBV15
j_gene: TRBJ2-7
abundance: -
CDR3nt: TGTGCCACCAGCAGAGATGGGCAGGACTACGAGCAGTACTTC
CDR3aa: CATSRDGQDYEQYF

d_gene: -
v_gene: TRBV19
j_gene: TRBJ1-2
abundance: -
CDR3nt: TGTGCCAGTAGTATAGATCCAGGGACGGCTTATGGCTACACCTTC
CDR3aa: CASSIDPGTAYGYTF

d_gene: -
v_gene: TRBV12-5
j_gene: TRBJ1-5
abundance: -
CDR3nt: TGTGCTAGTGGTGACCCCAATCAGCCCCAGCATTTT
CDR3aa: CASGDPNQPQHF

d_gene: -
v_gene: TRBV5-8
j_gene: TRBJ2-3
abundance: -
CDR3nt: TGTGCCAGCAGCTTGCTCTCCACAGATACGCAGTATTTT
CDR3aa: CASSLLSTDTQYF

d_gene: -
v_gene: TRBV12-3/TRBV12-4
j_gene: TRBJ2-4
abundance: -
CDR3nt: TGTGCCAGCAGCGACGTGGGAAAAAACATTCAGTACTTC
CDR3aa: CASSDVGKNIQYF

d_gene: -
v_gene: TRBV29-1
j_gene: TRBJ2-2
abundance: medium-sized
CDR3nt: TGCAGCGTTAACCCGACGGGGACCGGGGAGCTGTTTTTT
CDR3aa: CSVNPTGTGELFF

d_gene: TRBD1
v_gene: TRBV27
j_gene: TRBJ2-2
abundance: medium-sized
CDR3nt: TGTGCCAGCAGTTTATATACGCCGTGGGAGACAGGGGAAACCGGGGAGCTGTTTTTT
CDR3aa: CASSLYTPWETGETGELFF

d_gene: -
v_gene: TRBV6-1
j_gene: TRBJ1-1
abundance: -
CDR3nt: TGTGCCAGCAGTGAATATATTCGAGGAGCGAACACTGAAGCTTTCTTT
CDR3aa: CASSEYIRGANTEAFF

d_gene: TRBD2
v_gene: TRBV4-1
j_gene: TRBJ2-7
abundance: -
CDR3nt: TGCGCCAGCAGCCAGGAAGCGGGGACCTCCTACGAGCAGTACTTC
CDR3aa: CASSQEAGTSYEQYF

d_gene: -
v_gene: TRBV24-1
j_gene: TRBJ1-5
abundance: -
CDR3nt: TGTGCCACCAGTGATTTGGGGGACAGCAATCAGCCCCAGCATTTT
CDR3aa: CATSDLGDSNQPQHF

d_gene: -
v_gene: TRBV25-1
j_gene: TRBJ1-4
abundance: -
CDR3nt: TGTGCCAGCAGAACAGCAGAAAAACTGTTTTTT
CDR3aa: CASRTAEKLFF

d_gene: TRBD2
v_gene: TRBV12-3/TRBV12-4
j_gene: TRBJ2-7
abundance: -
CDR3nt: TGTGCCAGCAGTCCCGGACTAGCGGTCGAGCAGTACTTC
CDR3aa: CASSPGLAVEQYF

d_gene: -
v_gene: TRBV28
j_gene: TRBJ1-4
abundance: medium-sized
CDR3nt: TGTGCCAGCAGGGGATGGGCGGGGGGTGAAAAACTGTTTTTT
CDR3aa: CASRGWAGGEKLFF

d_gene: TRBD1
v_gene: TRBV28
j_gene: TRBJ2-1
abundance: -
CDR3nt: TGTGCCAGCAGTCCCCTGCCGGGACAGCTAATCTTC
CDR3aa: CASSPLPGQLIF

d_gene: -
v_gene: TRBV30
j_gene: TRBJ1-5
abundance: -
CDR3nt: TGTGCCTGGAGGGACAGCGATTATAGCAATCAGCCCCAGCATTTT
CDR3aa: CAWRDSDYSNQPQHF

d_gene: TRBD1
v_gene: TRBV25-1
j_gene: TRBJ1-2
abundance: few
CDR3nt: TGTGCCAGCAGCGCCTCTCCGGGACAGGGAGGGAACTATGGCTACACCTTC
CDR3aa: CASSASPGQGGNYGYTF

d_gene: -
v_gene: TRBV5-6
j_gene: TRBJ1-5
abundance: -
CDR3nt: TGTGCCAGCAGCTTGGGAGGAGTGGGCAATCAGCCCCAGCATTTT
CDR3aa: CASSLGGVGNQPQHF

d_gene: -
v_gene: TRBV5-1
j_gene: TRBJ1-5
abundance: -
CDR3nt: TGCGCCAGCAGCTTAGGGGAGGATGGTCAGCCCCAGCATTTT
CDR3aa: CASSLGEDGQPQHF

d_gene: TRBD1
v_gene: TRBV10-3
j_gene: TRBJ2-5
abundance: few
CDR3nt: TGTGCCATAGGGACAGAGCAAGAGACCCAGTACTTC
CDR3aa: CAIGTEQETQYF

d_gene: TRBD1
v_gene: TRBV11-2
j_gene: TRBJ1-1
abundance: -
CDR3nt: TGTGCCAGCAGATTAACGACAGGGGGCAATTGGCCCACTGAAGCTTTCTTT
CDR3aa: CASRLTTGGNWPTEAFF

d_gene: -
v_gene: TRBV11-2
j_gene: TRBJ1-1
abundance: few
CDR3nt: TGTGCCAGCAGCAAGGCAGGGGCTTTTGTCGGGAACACTGAAGCTTTCTTT
CDR3aa: CASSKAGAFVGNTEAFF

d_gene: TRBD1
v_gene: TRBV28
j_gene: TRBJ2-7
abundance: few
CDR3nt: TGTGCCAGCAGTCCCGGGACAGGGCCCAACCGACAGTACTTC
CDR3aa: CASSPGTGPNRQYF

d_gene: TRBD1
v_gene: TRBV5-1
j_gene: TRBJ1-2
abundance: -
CDR3nt: TGCGCCAGCAGCTTGGAAGAGGAAGGGGGCGCCGATGGCTACACCTTC
CDR3aa: CASSLEEEGGADGYTF

d_gene: TRBD1
v_gene: TRBV28
j_gene: TRBJ1-2
abundance: -
CDR3nt: TGTGCCAGCAGCTCCACGGGACAGCGAGTAATAGGTGGCTACACCTTC
CDR3aa: CASSSTGQRVIGGYTF

d_gene: -
v_gene: TRBV14
j_gene: TRBJ1-1
abundance: -
CDR3nt: TGTGCCAGCAGCCAATCACCTCGGCTGGGGAACACTGAAGCTTTCTTT
CDR3aa: CASSQSPRLGNTEAFF

d_gene: -
v_gene: TRBV21-1
j_gene: TRBJ2-3
abundance: -
CDR3nt: TGTGCCAGCAAACCTGCAGGGGCGGGGGGGCCAGATACGCAGTATTTT
CDR3aa: CASKPAGAGGPDTQYF

d_gene: -
v_gene: TRBV5-1
j_gene: TRBJ1-5
abundance: -
CDR3nt: TGCGCCAGCAGCCTCGAGGGGGGCAATCAGCCCCAGCATTTT
CDR3aa: CASSLEGGNQPQHF

d_gene: -
v_gene: TRBV2
j_gene: TRBJ1-2
abundance: -
CDR3nt: TGTGCCAGCAGTGAAAGTCCGACCTTGAACTATGGCTACACCTTC
CDR3aa: CASSESPTLNYGYTF

d_gene: TRBD1
v_gene: TRBV12-3/TRBV12-4
j_gene: TRBJ1-2
abundance: -
CDR3nt: TGTGCCAGCAGCCCGACAGGGAACTATGGCTACACCTTC
CDR3aa: CASSPTGNYGYTF

d_gene: TRBD2
v_gene: TRBV18
j_gene: TRBJ2-4
abundance: few
CDR3nt: TGTGCCAGCTCACCACTACTTCTAGCGGGGGAACTAGCCAAAAACATTCAGTACTTC
CDR3aa: CASSPLLLAGELAKNIQYF

d_gene: TRBD1
v_gene: TRBV25-1
j_gene: TRBJ1-4
abundance: -
CDR3nt: TGTGCCAGCAGTGGATTCGGGACAGGGGGCACTAATGAAAAACTGTTTTTT
CDR3aa: CASSGFGTGGTNEKLFF

d_gene: -
v_gene: TRBV12-5
j_gene: TRBJ2-1
abundance: -
CDR3nt: TGTGCTAGTGGTTCAAGCTTCTCCTACAATGAGCAGTTCTTC
CDR3aa: CASGSSFSYNEQFF

d_gene: TRBD1
v_gene: TRBV18
j_gene: TRBJ1-2
abundance: -
CDR3nt: TGTGCCAGCTCACCACCGGGACAGCTCTTAGGGTATGGCTACACCTTC
CDR3aa: CASSPPGQLLGYGYTF

d_gene: -
v_gene: TRBV14
j_gene: TRBJ1-1
abundance: few
CDR3nt: TGTGCCAGCAGCCCGTATGTCACTGAAGCTTTCTTT
CDR3aa: CASSPYVTEAFF

d_gene: -
v_gene: TRBV10-3
j_gene: TRBJ2-7
abundance: -
CDR3nt: TGTGCCATCAGTCTCAGCTCCTACGAGCAGTACTTC
CDR3aa: CAISLSSYEQYF

d_gene: -
v_gene: TRBV2
j_gene: TRBJ2-7
abundance: -
CDR3nt: TGTGCCAGCAGTGAAAGTGGGGGCGAGCAGTACTTC
CDR3aa: CASSESGGEQYF

d_gene: TRBD2
v_gene: TRBV28
j_gene: TRBJ2-2
abundance: -
CDR3nt: TGTGCCAGCAGAATCAGCGGGAGTATCGGGGAGCTGTTTTTT
CDR3aa: CASRISGSIGELFF

d_gene: -
v_gene: TRBV5-6
j_gene: TRBJ1-2
abundance: -
CDR3nt: TGTGCCAGCAGCGGACTCCGGGCCCCCTCGATTTATGGCTACACCTTC
CDR3aa: CASSGLRAPSIYGYTF

d_gene: TRBD1
v_gene: TRBV25-1
j_gene: TRBJ2-2
abundance: -
CDR3nt: TGTGCCAGCAGTTCAGGGACAGGCAACACCGGGGAGCTGTTTTTT
CDR3aa: CASSSGTGNTGELFF

d_gene: -
v_gene: TRBV11-2
j_gene: TRBJ2-2
abundance: -
CDR3nt: TGTGCCAGCAGCTTAGATCCCGGCTTCACCGGGGAGCTGTTTTTT
CDR3aa: CASSLDPGFTGELFF

d_gene: -
v_gene: TRBV15
j_gene: TRBJ2-1
abundance: -
CDR3nt: TGTGCCACCAGCAGAGATAAGGGGCGAGTTCAGTTCTTC
CDR3aa: CATSRDKGRVQFF

d_gene: -
v_gene: TRBV27
j_gene: TRBJ1-2
abundance: -
CDR3nt: TGTGCCAGCAGTCCCGGACGGAACTATGGCTACACCTTC
CDR3aa: CASSPGRNYGYTF

d_gene: -
v_gene: TRBV4-1
j_gene: TRBJ2-1
abundance: -
CDR3nt: TGCGCCAGCAGCCATTCTCTCTGGGTTGAGCAATTCTTC
CDR3aa: CASSHSLWVEQFF